This T cell receptor (beta chain) comes out of a study of relationships among human T cell subsets (dated 2010 in TCRdb). About the study as a whole: Sequencing was performed on eight distinct blood T cell populations: pan T, CD8 cytotoxic, regulatory, Th1, Th2, naive plus transitional, activated and memory cells.

The library was generated by multiplex PCR. Reads for this sample came from a 454 GS FLX. Semiquantitative ARM-PCR was used to amplify the TCR alpha and beta CDR3 regions from mRNA. In ARM-PCR, tagged nested gene-specific primers were used first, and communal superprimers then performed exponential amplification. Nested primers were removed by exonuclease before the second amplification round on first-round PCR products. Sequencing of the amplicons was performed on the 454 platform, which allows millions of DNA fragments to be sequenced rapidly without cloning bias. A read counted as effective if the read could be mapped to both V and J germline segments. Under the source paper's analysis protocol: IRmap was used to assign reads to germline V, D and J segments, relying on pyromap, a Smith-Waterman modification adapted to 454 sequencing errors. To filter D-beta assignments, cutoffs were set at the 99th percentile of the alignment scores obtained from simulated random sequences. CDR3 was defined as the amino acids lying between the conserved V-segment Y[YFLI]C motif and the J-segment [FW]GXGT motif. Repertoire diversity was estimated with a compound Poisson process model previously applied to large-scale EST data. A procedure for detecting cross-contamination was used to argue that sample contamination was not the source of the shared CDR3s. TCRdb handled the public reads itself, with Q25 trimming in fastp and clone calling in MiXCR, and kept productive beta chains. Rows matching on CDR3 protein sequence are summarized as one entry with the most common DNA and genes. The V and J calls follow TCRdb's processing rather than the paper's. This sample comprises some 16,000 distinct CDR3 sequences, about three fifths of them detected only once. About 35% of the sample is taken by the ten largest.

The CDR3 runs 15 residues from the cysteine to the phenylalanine. Only the CDR3 DNA stays, 45 bases, in frame from base 1. According to the germline V gene, CDR1 reads SGHAT and CDR2 reads FQNNGV. To note about this clonotype: The target of this receptor is not known. Its ends do not fully match the called genes, so a read error is possible.

To isolate the T cell subsets, Miltenyi superparamagnetic beads coated with subset-specific monoclonal antibodies were used. Every T cell population came from peripheral blood. Whole blood was subjected to Ficoll separation to obtain mononuclear cells, from which monocytes were subsequently depleted using anti-CD14 microbeads. Right after isolation, the cell populations were resuspended in RNAprotect reagent. The pan T sample consisted of CD3+ T cells in general. Beyond this particular receptor, the publication reports: Over 60% of CD8+ cytotoxic sequences were found to belong to clones with over 100 reads, whereas few such clones were observed in the regulatory and Th2 subsets. The considerable overlap in CDR3s among Th1, Th2 and regulatory T cells was taken as suggesting that cell fate choices are stochastic. A CD4+CD8+ double-positive population could not be ruled out by the bead-based sorting. No statistically significant differences in V, D and J usage, CDR3 length or N-nucleotide additions were observed among the seven subsets. T cell counts went unrecorded for two pan T samples, which were processed alongside pan B cells.

This clonotype was sampled from a man aged 40-50 years in good health. The rearranged chain carries TRBV11-2 and TRBJ2-7, with the D call tentatively TRBD1 or TRBD2, each fitting 5 bases. Specimen: total T cells sorted from blood. Sample cell subset or site, as interpreted from the label and publication: CD3+ T cells in general. The nucleotide sequence is TGTGCCAGCAGCTCCACCGGGACGGGATCCTACGAGCAGTACTTT. It specifies CASSSTGTGSYEQYF. Supplemented by the reference TRBV11-2 and TRBJ2-7 proteins around the CDR3, the complete variable domain is EAGVAQSPRYKIIEKRQSVAFWCNPISGHATLYWYQQILGQGPKLLIQFQNNGVVDDSQLPKDRFSAERLKGVDSTLKIQPAKLEDSAVYLCASSSTGTGSYEQYFGPGTRLTVT.